This paragraph covers one T cell receptor (beta chain) sequence. Its antigen remains unidentified. The data were obtained in a study of shared clonotypes between healthy human individuals. Overall study findings and caveats: Sequencing depth was expected to influence donor clonotype sharing. Genetic and exposure-history diversity was limited by the small donor number.

Assay: immunoSEQ multiplex PCR; the TCRdb copy retains only in-frame clones and omits some. Of over 2 million clones in the sample, under 95% were seen once. V was pared by 1 base and J by 2 bases, with 12 bases between. This CDR3 contains 15 residues. From germline, CDR1 is SGHNT and CDR2 YYREEE (reference sequence). The sequenced sample consisted of naive CD4+ T cells from PBMCs. As to subset: CD45RA+ positively selected. The V gene is TRBV5-4, the J gene TRBJ1-2, with a weak D call TRBD1 (5 bases). This clonotype was sampled from a man aged 18 to 30 in good health. Some clones in this sample may be carry-over from other donors' samples. In DNA, the CDR3 is TGTGCCAGCAGCTTGAGGCAGGGAGGAAACTATGGCTACACCTTC. Residues: CASSLRQGGNYGYTF.